This T cell receptor beta chain is drawn from a study of cytomegalovirus exposure and HLA in healthy donors. Broader study findings: Accounts indicate the classifier identified cytomegalovirus status with strong specificity and sensitivity. The dataset shows that most TCR sequences were rare, while some public TCRs occurred in many donors. The study listed approximately 160 cytomegalovirus-associated TCR beta chains.

On this clone itself: Its antigen remains unknown.

This table comes from immunoSEQ multiplex PCR, and its TCRdb copy is limited to in-frame clones, with some not included. The data contain about 200,000 clones, around 87% of them seen just once; the ten biggest clones take up 2% to 2.5%. The specimen sequenced was PBMCs. The sequence came from a young woman in good health and CMV-seropositive.

This CDR3 is CASRPDYSGANVLTF. The CDR3 nucleotides read TGTGCCAGCAGACCAGATTACTCTGGGGCCAACGTCCTGACTTTC. The V call is TRBV6-1, the J call TRBJ2-6; D is unclear. Germline assignment: CDR1 MNHNS and CDR2 SASEGT. Trimming removed 6 bases at V and 0 bases at J, with 9 bases between. The CDR3 loop spans 15 amino acids.